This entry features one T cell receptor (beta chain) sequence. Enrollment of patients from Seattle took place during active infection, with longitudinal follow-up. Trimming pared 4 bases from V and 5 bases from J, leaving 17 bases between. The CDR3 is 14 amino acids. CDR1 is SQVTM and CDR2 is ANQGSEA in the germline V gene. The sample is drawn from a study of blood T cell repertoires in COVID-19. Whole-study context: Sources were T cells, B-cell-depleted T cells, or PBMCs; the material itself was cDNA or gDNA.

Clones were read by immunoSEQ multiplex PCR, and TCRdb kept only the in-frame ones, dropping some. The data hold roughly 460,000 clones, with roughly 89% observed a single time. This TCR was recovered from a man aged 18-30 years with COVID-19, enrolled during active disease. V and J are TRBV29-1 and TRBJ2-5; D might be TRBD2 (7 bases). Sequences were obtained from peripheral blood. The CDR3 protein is CSVVGRGIAETQYF. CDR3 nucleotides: TGCAGCGTTGTTGGGAGGGGGATTGCGGAGACCCAGTACTTC.